A single sample is the source of the 9 T cell receptor beta chains below, sequenced in a study of T cell responses to AZD1222 COVID-19 vaccine (dated by TCRdb to the early 2020s). This specimen's time point label, per the study, means: baseline before first vaccination. Library construction relied on the immunoSEQ multiplex PCR assay. This is the immuneACCESS table as TCRdb keeps it, with only in-frame sequences that have V and J called. A part of the clones is gone; compared with another copy, unresolved V genes explain less than half, and the rest is unexplained. Across this sample there are about 140,000 clones, with 75% to 90% seen only once. The ten largest clones take up approximately 4.8% of the sample. Specimen: peripheral blood, collected on day 0 of AZD1222 vaccination. Every receptor here comes from an adult in good health.

This rearrangement joins TRBV7-9 to TRBJ2-5, with 7 bases that match TRBD2. After removal of 5 bases from V and 3 bases from J, the junction contained 12 bases not matched to a gene. CDR1 SEHNR and CDR2 FQNEAQ come from the germline V gene (reference sequence). This CDR3 comprises 16 residues. CDR3 DNA sequence: TGTGCCAGCAGCCTGACTAGCCCCGGTCCCAAAGAGACCCAGTACTTC. It translates to CASSLTSPGPKETQYF.

As for this clone: The sample carries other DNA sequences with the same CDR3. This chain uses TRBV7-3 with TRBJ2-2, with 7 bases that match TRBD1. The CDR3 sequence is 16 residues long. V dropped 4 bases and J dropped 0; count of bases not matched to a gene: 5. The germline gives CDR1 SGHTA, CDR2 FQGTGA. The DNA for the CDR3 is TGTGCCAGCAGCTCTAGACAGGGCGCGAACACCGGGGAGCTGTTTTTT. Protein sequence: CASSSRQGANTGELFF.

This clone was seen once. The V call is TRBV13, the J call TRBJ2-7, with D possibly TRBD2 on 5 matching bases. CDR1 is PRHDT, CDR2 FYEKMQ, per germline (reference sequence). The CDR3 has 14 residues. V was pared by 5 bases and J by 7 bases, with 18 bases between. CDR3 sequence: CASSPSHPSGEQYF. As DNA, the CDR3 is TGTGCCAGCAGCCCTTCCCATCCTTCGGGGGAGCAGTACTTC.

V gene TRBV27 combines with J gene TRBJ2-3; 11 bases align to TRBD1. This CDR3 has 17 residues. V shed 5 bases, J shed 1 base, and the junction held 8 bases outside the gene matches. Germline V gene data show CDR1 as MNHEY and CDR2 as SMNVEV (reference sequence). As DNA, the CDR3 is TGTGCCAGCAGTCCTTGGACAGGGGGCGAGGGCACAGATACGCAGTATTTT. Its translation: CASSPWTGGEGTDTQYF.

The gene calls are TRBV7-6 and TRBJ1-3, with D possibly matching TRBD1 (5 bases). The CDR3 totals 15 residues. Trimming removed 5 bases from V and 4 bases from J, with 15 bases in between. From germline, CDR1 is SGHVS and CDR2 FNYEAQ. CDR3 sequence: CASSPTGGLGNTIYF. The DNA for the CDR3 is TGTGCCAGCAGCCCCACCGGGGGACTCGGAAACACCATATATTTT. The full variable domain, rest sourced from reference TRBV7-6 and TRBJ1-3, is GAGVSQSPRYKVTKRGQDVALRCDPISGHVSLYWYRQALGQGPEFLTYFNYEAQQDKSGLPNDRFSAERPEGSISTLTIQRTEQRDSAMYRCASSPTGGLGNTIYFGEGSWLTVV.

The V gene is TRBV18, the J gene TRBJ1-1, with D possibly being TRBD1 (5 bases). V was trimmed by 2 bases and J by 4 bases, leaving 14 bases between them. Germline V gives CDR1 KGHSH, CDR2 LQKENI. The CDR3 runs to 15 residues. Written as DNA, the CDR3 is TGTGCCAGCTCACCAGGTGGGGCGGGAGGCACTGAAGCTTTCTTT. Amino acid sequence: CASSPGGAGGTEAFF.

This chain uses TRBV15 with TRBJ2-1; maybe TRBD2 (6 bases). Germline values: CDR1 LNHNV, CDR2 YYDKDF (reference sequence). The CDR3 contains 16 residues. V lost 5 bases and J 9 bases, leaving 23 bases between the germline ends. CDR3 sequence (DNA): TGTGCCACCAGCCGGGCGGGGCTAGCACGTTATTCTGAGCAGTTCTTC. It is translated as CATSRAGLARYSEQFF.

This chain links TRBV6-6 with TRBJ1-5; possible D gene TRBD1, 5 bases. The germline V and J ends were trimmed by 0 bases and 9 bases, with 18 bases remaining between them. The CDR3 spans 16 residues. Germline CDR1 and CDR2: MNHNY and SVGAGI (reference sequence). CDR3 region: CASSYSPGRRDAPQHF. Written as DNA, the CDR3 is TGTGCCAGCAGTTACTCACCGGGACGGAGGGATGCGCCCCAGCATTTT.

The chain is built from TRBV4-1 and TRBJ2-1, with a possible D match to TRBD2 (6 bases). V gave up 3 bases and J gave up 2 bases, with 17 bases separating them. The CDR3 contains 17 residues. Germline V lookup: CDR1 MGHRA, CDR2 YSYEKL. CDR3 sequence reads: CASSQGLLSSAYNEQFF. CDR3 coding DNA: TGCGCCAGCAGCCAGGGGTTACTATCTAGCGCCTACAATGAGCAGTTCTTC.